The rows below give T cell receptor beta chains drawn from one sample of a study of blood T cell repertoires in COVID-19. Only in-frame clones appear in the TCRdb table, and some are missing; sequencing was by immunoSEQ multiplex PCR. The sample carries some 50,000 clones, around 86% recorded once. Material for sequencing was peripheral blood. Source of these receptors: a woman aged 60-75 years with acute or convalescent COVID-19. The CDR3 runs from the conserved cysteine through the conserved F or W. Fields, in order: clone size, J gene, D gene, V gene, CDR3 protein, CDR3 DNA. D genes are given only for firm matches. Clone size appears in some rows only: once, few, many, or a class for an expanded clone.

NA TRBJ1-4 NA TRBV6-6 CASSPGQLEKLFF TGTGCCAGCAGCCCCGGACAGCTAGAAAAACTGTTTTTT
NA TRBJ2-5 NA TRBV6-5 CASGRLGSGETQYF TGTGCCAGCGGACGACTAGGGAGCGGGGAGACCCAGTACTTC
NA TRBJ1-6 TRBD1 TRBV27 CASKMGQGNSPLHF TGTGCCAGCAAAATGGGACAGGGGAATTCACCCCTCCACTTT
NA TRBJ2-1 TRBD2 TRBV4-2 CASSQAGTSGFHEQFF TGTGCCAGCAGCCAGGCCGGGACTAGCGGCTTCCATGAGCAGTTCTTC
NA TRBJ1-1 TRBD1 TRBV19 CASTPGKDRGIAFF TGTGCCAGTACCCCTGGAAAGGACAGGGGTATCGCTTTCTTT
NA TRBJ1-1 TRBD1 TRBV9 CASSPLTGADTEAFF TGTGCCAGCAGCCCACTTACAGGGGCCGACACTGAAGCTTTCTTT
NA TRBJ1-2 NA TRBV10-1 CATMDSLGGYTF TGCGCCACTATGGACAGTTTGGGTGGCTACACCTTC
NA TRBJ2-1 NA TRBV7-2 CASSFGNNEQFF TGTGCCAGCAGCTTCGGGAACAATGAGCAGTTCTTC
few TRBJ1-5 NA TRBV12-3/TRBV12-4 CASSFGGGPQHF TGTGCCAGCAGTTTCGGGGGGGGTCCCCAGCATTTT
NA TRBJ2-1 TRBD2 TRBV7-9 CASSIPSGRAFNEQFF TGTGCCAGCAGCATCCCTAGCGGGAGGGCCTTCAATGAGCAGTTCTTC
NA TRBJ1-5 NA TRBV19 CASKAVSNQPQHF TGTGCCAGTAAGGCGGTAAGCAATCAGCCCCAGCATTTT
NA TRBJ1-4 NA TRBV7-8 CASSLDSSANEKLFF TGTGCCAGCAGCCTGGACAGCTCGGCTAATGAAAAACTGTTTTTT
NA TRBJ1-2 NA TRBV10-3 CAISDLGDYGYTF TGTGCCATCAGTGATCTAGGGGACTACGGCTACACCTTC